This T cell receptor (beta chain) was profiled in a study of blood T cell repertoires in COVID-19. Recovered status applied to Cohort 3 donors who had two consecutive negative PCRs. It also applied to those with clearance or with symptom resolution. In germline, CDR1 is SGHDT, CDR2 YYEEEE. The V end was cut by 4 bases, the J end by 4 bases, with 11 bases between. CDR3 length equals 13 residues. Original data processing: Cell counts per sample came from amplifying reference gene primers. Assay: immunoSEQ multiplex PCR; the TCRdb copy retains only in-frame clones and omits some. Clonal size and the V and J genes are those of that table, whereas D and trimming came from the DNA. Seen here are under 200,000 clones, about 89% observed once, and the top ten hold 7.5% to 10%.

Material: PBMCs or T cells enriched from blood (not recorded which). V and J are TRBV5-6 and TRBJ1-2; no reliable D call. The receptor was isolated from a young woman who had recovered from COVID-19. The CDR3 protein is CASSHGEPYGYTF. The CDR3 coding sequence is TGTGCCAGCAGCCACGGTGAACCCTATGGCTACACCTTC.